Each of the 28 T cell receptor beta chains below was sequenced from the same sample in a study of cytomegalovirus exposure and HLA in healthy donors. 13 Jbeta primers and 60 Vbeta primers were used for the PCR. Sequenced by immunoSEQ multiplex PCR; TCRdb stores in-frame clones only, minus some. The data show more than 100,000 clones, 77% seen once. Sequencing was performed on PBMCs. The receptors were gathered from a human donor in good health.

The V and J genes are TRBV19 and TRBJ1-2, with D perhaps TRBD1 (5 bases). The CDR3 is 13 amino acids. The V end lost 4 bases, the J end lost 4 bases, and 10 bases lay between the germline ends. Looked up from germline, CDR1 is LNHDA and CDR2 is SQIVND (reference sequence). The CDR3 coding sequence is TGTGCCAGTAGTACCGACAGCCTCTATGGCTACACCTTC. Amino acid sequence: CASSTDSLYGYTF.

This rearrangement joins TRBV19 to TRBJ1-1; the D is unclear. Germline V gives CDR1 LNHDA, CDR2 SQIVND (reference sequence). This CDR3 contains 15 residues. V was shortened by 3 bases and J by 2 bases, with 13 bases between the two germline ends. CDR3 sequence: CASSIEGFGNTEAFF. CDR3 bases: TGTGCCAGTAGTATTGAGGGATTTGGAAACACTGAAGCTTTCTTT.

This clone was found once. This same CDR3 is encoded by further DNA sequences in the sample. The gene calls are TRBV21-1 and TRBJ1-4; the table calls TRBD1, which could not be checked here. TRBV21-1 is a known pseudogene. This CDR3 spans 17 amino acids. The CDR3 region has the DNA TGTGCCAGCAGCAAAGGAAACAGGGTAGGGACTAATGAAAAACTGTTTTTT. Its translation: CASSKGNRVGTNEKLFF.

The chain recombines TRBV18 with TRBJ1-5; the D is unclear. This CDR3 contains 14 residues. V was cut by 4 bases and J by 0 bases, with 7 bases left in between. The germline CDR1 and CDR2 sequences are KGHSH and LQKENI. The CDR3 DNA is TGTGCCAGCTCACAAGACACTAGCAATCAGCCCCAGCATTTT. Its protein is CASSQDTSNQPQHF.

The V gene is TRBV19, the J gene TRBJ2-4, with D perhaps TRBD1 (5 bases). Germline V CDR1 and CDR2: LNHDA, SQIVND (reference sequence). The CDR3 extends over 14 amino acids. V lost 7 bases, J lost 6 bases, and 16 bases lay in between. The CDR3 loop is CASMGTGEVNIQYF. The CDR3 nucleotides are TGTGCCAGTATGGGAACAGGAGAGGTAAACATTCAGTACTTC. Supplemented by reference TRBV19 and TRBJ2-4, the full variable domain reads DGGITQSPKYLFRKEGQNVTLSCEQNLNHDAMYWYRQDPGQGLRLIYYSQIVNDFQKGDIAEGYSVSREKKESFPLTVTSAQKNPTAFYLCASMGTGEVNIQYFGAGTRLSVL.

This chain connects TRBV6-6 to TRBJ1-1; 8 bases map to TRBD1. The V gene end was trimmed by 6 bases and the J gene end by 0 bases; junction bases not matched to a gene: 6. This CDR3 has 15 residues. In germline, CDR1 is MNHNY, CDR2 SVGAGI (reference sequence). The CDR3 reads CASSNRQGMNTEAFF. The CDR3 coding sequence is TGTGCCAGCAGCAACCGACAGGGGATGAACACTGAAGCTTTCTTT.

This clone was seen a single time. The J gene is TRBJ2-2, the V gene TRBV19; 15 nucleotides align to TRBD2. Per germline, CDR1 LNHDA and CDR2 SQIVND (reference sequence). The CDR3 runs 18 residues. V dropped 5 bases and J dropped 4; count of bases not matched to a gene: 8. The CDR3 here is CASSARTSGRAGTGELFF. The CDR3 DNA sequence: TGTGCCAGTAGTGCCCGGACTAGCGGGAGGGCCGGCACCGGGGAGCTGTTTTTT.

The chain combines TRBV28 with TRBJ1-3; D gene uncertain. The CDR3 runs to 14 residues. V shed 3 bases and J shed 0 bases, with 6 bases lying between them. Germline V lookup: CDR1 MDHEN, CDR2 SYDVKM. The DNA of the CDR3 is TGTGCCAGCAGTTTGAGGGCCTCTGGAAACACCATATATTTT. Its translation: CASSLRASGNTIYF.

This clone was seen just once. The chain is built from TRBV6-5 and TRBJ2-1, with TRBD2 as a possible D gene (5 bases). The CDR3 length is 15 residues. V was pared by 6 bases and J by 2 bases, with 14 bases between. Germline V CDR1 and CDR2: MNHEY, SVGAGI. The CDR3 here is CASRRGIVAYNEQFF. The DNA of the CDR3 is TGTGCCAGCAGACGGGGAATAGTGGCCTACAATGAGCAGTTCTTC.

Of note for this clone: Germline is not matched at one junction end, which may reflect a read error. The genes are TRBV6-5 and TRBJ1-2; D unclear. Germline CDR1 is MNHEY and CDR2 is SVGAGI. The CDR3 consists of 13 residues. The CDR3 reads CASSWEKYYGYTF. Written as DNA, the CDR3 is TGTGCCAGTAGTTGGGAGAAGTACTATGGCTACACCTTC.

The chain employs TRBV5-6 and TRBJ2-3, with a possible D match to TRBD2 (6 bases). This CDR3 is 16 amino acids long. The germline CDR1 and CDR2 sequences are SGHDT and YYEEEE. V was trimmed by 4 bases and J by 0 bases, leaving 15 bases between them. The CDR3 DNA reads TGTGCCAGCAGCGACGCTATAGCGGCTAGCACAGATACGCAGTATTTT. As protein: CASSDAIAASTDTQYF.

The chain uses TRBV28 and TRBJ1-5; D perhaps matches TRBD1 (6 bases). CDR3 length: 15 residues. Germline CDR1 reads MDHEN; CDR2 reads SYDVKM. V was pared by 6 bases and J by 7 bases, with 19 bases between. CDR3 residues: CASSFPRGARQPQHF. CDR3 DNA: TGTGCCAGCAGCTTCCCCCGGGGGGCGAGACAGCCCCAGCATTTT.

This clone was detected once. The rearrangement uses TRBV27 and TRBJ2-2; TRBD2 matches at 10 bases. V gave up 4 bases and J gave up 5 bases; unmatched junction bases: 1. The CDR3 extends over 14 amino acids. Germline CDR1 and CDR2: MNHEY and SMNVEV (reference sequence). CDR3 nucleotides: TGTGCCAGCAGTTATAGCGGGAGGACCGGGGAGCTGTTTTTT. Its protein is CASSYSGRTGELFF.

The chain recombines TRBV7-2 with TRBJ2-7; TRBD2 aligns across 11 bases. Trimming removed 0 bases from V and 1 base from J; junction bases left unmatched: 2. In germline, CDR1 is SGHTA, CDR2 FQGNSA. The CDR3 covers 16 residues. This CDR3 is CASSLAGTSGSYEQYF. In DNA, the CDR3 is TGTGCCAGCAGCTTAGCAGGGACTAGCGGATCCTACGAGCAGTACTTC.

This chain joins TRBV7-9 and TRBJ2-1; tentatively, D is TRBD1 (5 bases). Germline V gene sequence: CDR1 SEHNR, CDR2 FQNEAQ (reference sequence). CDR3 length: 14 residues. V was pared by 4 bases and J by 5 bases, with 12 bases between. For the CDR3, the DNA is TGTGCCAGCAGCTCAAAGGGGTTCAACAATGAGCAGTTCTTC. The encoded protein is CASSSKGFNNEQFF.

The V call is TRBV6-1, the J call TRBJ2-7; the D is unclear. CDR3 length: 14 amino acids. Trimming shortened V by 7 bases and J by 2 bases, and 15 bases separated the two germline ends. Germline V lookup: CDR1 MNHNS, CDR2 SASEGT. CDR3 amino acids: CASTTSVGAYEQYF. For the CDR3, the DNA is TGTGCCAGCACCACCTCGGTCGGAGCCTACGAGCAGTACTTC.

This clone was observed a few times. The genes are TRBV7-9 and TRBJ2-2; 8 bases are a match to TRBD1. V lost 5 bases to trimming and J lost 5 bases; unmatched junction nucleotides: 7. CDR1 is SEHNR, CDR2 FQNEAQ, per germline (reference sequence). The CDR3 consists of 15 residues. The CDR3: CASSAQRDRTGELFF. Written as DNA, the CDR3 is TGTGCCAGCAGCGCACAAAGGGACAGGACCGGGGAGCTGTTTTTT.

This chain joins TRBV5-1 and TRBJ1-3; 9 nucleotides match TRBD1. With V trimmed by 6 bases and J by 1 base, 8 bases remained unmatched. CDR1 is SGHRS and CDR2 is YFSETQ in the germline V gene. This CDR3 region has 16 residues. This CDR3 reads CASTPTGGFSGNTIYF. The CDR3 DNA is TGCGCCAGCACCCCGACAGGGGGTTTTTCTGGAAACACCATATATTTT.

This rearrangement joins TRBV11-3 to TRBJ2-1; 7 positions match TRBD2. The V gene end was trimmed by 5 bases and the J gene end by 7 bases; junction bases not matched to a gene: 14. Germline-derived CDR1 and CDR2 are SGHNT and YENEEA. CDR3 size: 16 residues. CDR3 sequence (DNA): TGTGCCAGCAGCCCCGGACTAGTCAAGCCAAAAAATGAGCAGTTCTTC. Amino acids: CASSPGLVKPKNEQFF.

This clone was detected a few times. The rearrangement joins TRBV15 to TRBJ2-7; 8 bases agree with TRBD2. Per the germline V gene, CDR1 is LNHNV and CDR2 is YYDKDF (reference sequence). With 4 bases clipped from V and 5 bases from J, the junction kept 7 bases outside the gene matches. CDR3 size: 14 residues. The DNA for the CDR3 is TGTGCCACCAGCAAAGCGGGAGCTAACCACGAGCAGTACTTC. This codes for CATSKAGANHEQYF.

This chain joins TRBV25-1 and TRBJ1-4; tentatively, D is TRBD1 (5 bases). The germline V gene encodes CDR1 MGHDK and CDR2 SYGVNS. The CDR3 runs to 15 residues. With 1 base removed from V and 7 bases from J, the gap between germline ends came to 13 bases. The CDR3 spells CASSEWVGLSEKLFF. The DNA for the CDR3 is TGTGCCAGCAGTGAATGGGTGGGGCTAAGTGAAAAACTGTTTTTT.

V gene TRBV5-1 combines with J gene TRBJ2-7, with 8 bases lining up with TRBD2. Trimming at V came to 4 bases and at J to 3 bases, leaving 6 bases not matched to a gene. This CDR3 is built from 14 residues. Germline lookup yields CDR1 SGHRS and CDR2 YFSETQ. As DNA, the CDR3 is TGCGCCAGCAGCCTTACTAGCGGCCTCTACGAGCAGTACTTC. This gives the protein CASSLTSGLYEQYF.

The chain links TRBV2 to TRBJ1-4; D gene ambiguous. This CDR3 spans 12 amino acids. V lost 6 bases to trimming and J lost 0 bases, with 2 bases between them. The germline CDR1 and CDR2 sequences are SNHLY and FYNNEI. In DNA, the CDR3 is TGTGCCAGCAGCGCAACTAATGAAAAACTGTTTTTT. Protein product: CASSATNEKLFF.

The V gene is TRBV6-1, the J gene TRBJ1-4, with 10 bases aligning to TRBD1. Per germline, CDR1 MNHNS and CDR2 SASEGT. J was trimmed by 2 bases and V by 7 bases; bases with no gene match: 4. The CDR3 sequence is 15 residues long. CDR3 loop: CASTRQGATNEKLFF. The DNA of the CDR3 is TGTGCCAGCACTAGACAGGGGGCGACTAATGAAAAACTGTTTTTT.

The gene calls are TRBV7-8 and TRBJ1-1; a weak D match, TRBD1 (5 bases). V was cut by 5 bases and J by 1 base, with 11 bases left in between. There are 14 residues in the CDR3. Germline CDR1 SGHVS, CDR2 FQNEAQ. CDR3 nucleotides: TGTGCCAGCAGCCCAGATGACAGGAACACTGAAGCTTTCTTT. Its translation is CASSPDDRNTEAFF. The variable domain in full, with the rest retrieved from reference TRBV7-8 and TRBJ1-1, is GAGVSQSPRYKVAKRGQDVALRCDPISGHVSLFWYQQALGQGPEFLTYFQNEAQLDKSGLPSDRFFAERPEGSVSTLKIQRTQQEDSAVYLCASSPDDRNTEAFFGQGTRLTVV.

The chain couples TRBV5-6 to TRBJ2-1; 8 bases line up with TRBD1. The germline V gene encodes CDR1 SGHDT and CDR2 YYEEEE. V trimming: 3 bases; J trimming: 2 bases; junction bases outside the gene matches: 7. The CDR3 sequence is 16 residues long. The CDR3 sequence: CASSSQGARAYNEQFF. In nucleotides, the CDR3 is TGTGCCAGCAGCTCTCAGGGGGCGCGGGCCTACAATGAGCAGTTCTTC.

V usage is TRBV27 and J usage is TRBJ2-7, with 9 bases that match TRBD2. The trim removed 3 bases at V and 1 base at J, leaving 4 bases unmatched. The CDR3 has 15 residues. Germline V gives CDR1 MNHEY, CDR2 SMNVEV (reference sequence). CDR3 protein: CASSFLAGLSYEQYF. The CDR3 nucleotides are TGTGCCAGCAGTTTTCTAGCGGGGTTATCCTACGAGCAGTACTTC.

The chain uses TRBV28 and TRBJ2-3; D may be TRBD2 (6 bases). Trimming pared 6 bases from V and 1 base from J, leaving 29 bases between. In germline, CDR1 is MDHEN, CDR2 SYDVKM. This CDR3 comprises 20 residues. Written as DNA, the CDR3 is TGTGCCAGCAGAGCCCCCGACGGGAGCGGAGGAACCCCACGCACAGATACGCAGTATTTT. It specifies CASRAPDGSGGTPRTDTQYF.